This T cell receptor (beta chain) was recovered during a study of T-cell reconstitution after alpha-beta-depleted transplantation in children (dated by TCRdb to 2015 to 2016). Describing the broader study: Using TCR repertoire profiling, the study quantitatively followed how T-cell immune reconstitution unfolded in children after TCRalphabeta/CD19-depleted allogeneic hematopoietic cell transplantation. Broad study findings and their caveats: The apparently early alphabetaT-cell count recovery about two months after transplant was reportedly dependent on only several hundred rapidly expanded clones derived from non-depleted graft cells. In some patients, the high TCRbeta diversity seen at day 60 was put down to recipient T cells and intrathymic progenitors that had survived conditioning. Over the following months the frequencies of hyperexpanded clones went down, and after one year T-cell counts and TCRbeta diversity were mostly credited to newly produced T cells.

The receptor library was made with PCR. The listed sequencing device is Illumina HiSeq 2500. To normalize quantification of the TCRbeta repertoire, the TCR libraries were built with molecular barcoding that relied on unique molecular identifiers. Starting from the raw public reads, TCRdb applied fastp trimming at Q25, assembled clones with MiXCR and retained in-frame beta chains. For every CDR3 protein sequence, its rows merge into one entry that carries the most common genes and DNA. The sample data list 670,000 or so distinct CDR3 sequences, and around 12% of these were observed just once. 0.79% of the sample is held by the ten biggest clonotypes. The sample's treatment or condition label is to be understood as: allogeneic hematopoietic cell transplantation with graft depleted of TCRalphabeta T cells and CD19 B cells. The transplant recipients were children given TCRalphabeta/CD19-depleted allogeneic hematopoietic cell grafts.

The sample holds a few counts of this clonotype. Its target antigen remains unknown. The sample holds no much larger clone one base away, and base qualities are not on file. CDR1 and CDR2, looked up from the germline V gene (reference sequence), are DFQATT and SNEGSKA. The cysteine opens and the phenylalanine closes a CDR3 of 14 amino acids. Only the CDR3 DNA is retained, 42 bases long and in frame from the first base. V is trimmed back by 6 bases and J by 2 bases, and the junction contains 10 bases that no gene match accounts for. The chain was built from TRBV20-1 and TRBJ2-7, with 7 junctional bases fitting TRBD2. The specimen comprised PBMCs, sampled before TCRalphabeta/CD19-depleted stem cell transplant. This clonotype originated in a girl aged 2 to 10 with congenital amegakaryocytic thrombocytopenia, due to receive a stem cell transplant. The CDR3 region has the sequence CSAAGAGVTYEQYF. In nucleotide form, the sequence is TGCAGTGCCGCCGGGGCGGGAGTTACCTACGAGCAGTACTTC.